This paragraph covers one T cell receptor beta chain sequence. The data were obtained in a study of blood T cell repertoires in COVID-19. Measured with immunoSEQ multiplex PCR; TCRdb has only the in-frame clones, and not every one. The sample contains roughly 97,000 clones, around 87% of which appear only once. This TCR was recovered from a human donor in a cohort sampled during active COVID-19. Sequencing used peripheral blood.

In nucleotides, the CDR3 is TGTGCCAGCAGCCAAATAGCGACGCAGTATTTT. Translated: CASSQIATQYF. This chain links TRBV3-1 (or the pseudogene TRBV3-2) with TRBJ2-3, with a tentative D call TRBD2 (5 bases). Germline V gene sequence: CDR1 LGHDT, CDR2 YNNKEL (reference sequence). This CDR3 comprises 11 residues. The V end was cut by 2 bases, the J end by 9 bases, with 6 bases between.